This is a list of T cell receptor beta chains from one sample in a study of T-cell reconstitution after alpha-beta-depleted transplantation in children. TCRdb redid the calling of the PCR reads with MiXCR, one entry per CDR3 protein. The data hold 600,000 to 700,000 distinct CDR3 sequences, with approximately 17% observed a single time. Sequences were derived from PBMCs from the stem cell graft donor, sampled from the stem cell graft. All receptors come from a human donor who donated a stem cell graft to a child with acute myeloid leukemia. Each CDR3 is given with its conserved first and last residue. A D gene is named only where the DNA matches it firmly. Clone size is stated in some rows and not others, as once, few, many or a class when expanded.

d_call	clone_size	v_call	j_call	cdr3_aa	cdr3_nt
TRBD1	few	TRBV12-3/TRBV12-4	TRBJ1-6	CASNLGTAYNSPLHF	TGTGCCAGCAATCTCGGGACAGCGTATAATTCACCCCTCCACTTT
NA	few	TRBV12-3/TRBV12-4	TRBJ1-6	CASSFGGGAGSPLHF	TGTGCCAGCAGTTTTGGCGGGGGCGCCGGTTCACCCCTCCACTTT
NA	NA	TRBV4-3	TRBJ2-3	CASSQRQGMDTQYF	TGCGCCAGCAGCCAGCGGCAGGGAATGGATACGCAGTATTTT
NA	once	TRBV4-3	TRBJ2-5	CASSLGGGGQWYQETQYF	TGCGCCAGCAGCCTCGGAGGCGGGGGACAGTGGTACCAAGAGACCCAGTACTTC
TRBD2	few	TRBV6-5	TRBJ2-1	CASSYLRLAGDSYNEQFF	TGTGCCAGCAGTTACCTCCGTCTAGCGGGGGATTCCTACAATGAGCAGTTCTTC
NA	many	TRBV20-1	TRBJ2-1	CSASRLASSYNEQFF	TGCAGTGCTAGTAGACTCGCTAGCTCCTACAATGAGCAGTTCTTC
TRBD2	NA	TRBV20-1	TRBJ2-5	CSARPGLASRRTQETQYF	TGCAGTGCTAGGCCGGGACTAGCCTCCCGACGTACCCAAGAGACCCAGTACTTC
NA	few	TRBV4-2	TRBJ1-1	CASSQEGGGENEAFF	TGTGCCAGCAGCCAAGAGGGCGGAGGGGAAAATGAAGCTTTCTTT
NA	NA	TRBV7-2	TRBJ1-1	CASSLGPGRNTEAFF	TGTGCCAGCAGCTTAGGCCCAGGGCGGAACACTGAAGCTTTCTTT
TRBD2	many	TRBV6-1	TRBJ2-5	CAVGMSGGDETQYF	TGTGCCGTCGGGATGAGCGGGGGGGATGAGACCCAGTACTTC
NA	few	TRBV4-2	TRBJ1-5	CASSQRGRQSNQPQHF	TGTGCCAGCAGCCAGCGAGGAAGGCAATCCAATCAGCCCCAGCATTTT
TRBD1	NA	TRBV5-1	TRBJ1-2	CASSPMTGGHYGYTF	TGCGCCAGCAGCCCAATGACAGGGGGCCACTATGGCTACACCTTC
TRBD1	NA	TRBV7-2	TRBJ1-4	CASGLQGFLNEKLFF	TGTGCCAGCGGACTACAGGGGTTCCTTAATGAAAAACTGTTTTTT
NA	NA	TRBV12-3/TRBV12-4	TRBJ1-5	CASSFAGAGRAQHF	TGTGCCAGCAGTTTTGCCGGGGCCGGGCGGGCTCAGCATTTT
TRBD2	few	TRBV10-1	TRBJ2-3	CASSEWASGGTDTQYF	TGCGCCAGCAGTGAGTGGGCTAGCGGGGGAACAGATACGCAGTATTTT
TRBD1	many	TRBV12-3/TRBV12-4	TRBJ2-1	CASSDRAPPNEQFF	TGTGCCAGCTCCGACAGGGCACCACCCAATGAGCAGTTCTTC
NA	NA	TRBV5-6	TRBJ1-1	CASRPRQILNTEAFF	TGTGCCAGCAGGCCACGACAGATTTTGAACACTGAAGCTTTCTTT
NA	many	TRBV6-5	TRBJ1-2	CASSYSIREGYGYTF	TGTGCCAGCAGTTACTCGATCCGGGAAGGCTATGGCTACACCTTC
TRBD1	few	TRBV11-1	TRBJ2-5	CASSSGPGQGPLGETQYF	TGTGCCAGCAGCTCCGGCCCCGGACAGGGCCCGCTCGGGGAGACCCAGTACTTC
TRBD1	few	TRBV9	TRBJ2-6	CASSVATRDRGTGANVLTF	TGTGCCAGCAGCGTAGCCACTCGGGACAGGGGAACTGGGGCCAACGTCCTGACTTTC
TRBD2	few	TRBV5-1	TRBJ2-1	CASSAGLAGGRSYNEQFF	TGCGCCAGCAGCGCGGGACTAGCGGGGGGGCGTTCCTACAATGAGCAGTTCTTC
TRBD2	NA	TRBV7-2	TRBJ2-5	CASSLGAGGGGETQYF	TGTGCCAGCAGCTTAGGGGCGGGGGGCGGGGGAGAGACCCAGTACTTC